This note documents a single T cell receptor (beta chain) sequence. TCRdb's copy holds only in-frame clones and misses some; the assay was immunoSEQ multiplex PCR. The sample lists approximately 100,000 clones; roughly 90% were seen once. The data stem from a study of T cell responses to AZD1222 COVID-19 vaccine. The material was peripheral blood, obtained on day 0 of AZD1222 vaccination. The clonotype was recovered from an adult in good health.

This chain's CDR3 is CASSLGVTGNTIYF. DNA for the CDR3: TGTGCCAGCAGTCTGGGCGTAACTGGAAACACCATATATTTT. The chain carries TRBV2 and TRBJ1-3; D gene uncertain. CDR3 length: 14 amino acids. Per germline, CDR1 SNHLY and CDR2 FYNNEI. The V end was cut by 5 bases, the J end by 2 bases, with 10 bases between.